One sample yielded the 13 T cell receptor beta chains listed below, sequenced in a study of technical replicates of blood from several donors. Sequencing was performed with immunoSEQ multiplex PCR; in TCRdb, only in-frame clones are kept and a portion is missing. The data show about 84,000 clones, 98% seen once. Sample: T cells isolated from PBMCs. The receptors originated from a human donor in good health.

The chain has TRBV14 and TRBJ2-1, with D tentatively TRBD1 (5 bases). V gave up 6 bases and J gave up 3 bases, with 15 bases separating them. Germline V gives CDR1 SGHDN, CDR2 FVKESK. The length of the CDR3 is 15 residues. CDR3 sequence: CASRLDRGFYNEQFF. CDR3 bases: TGTGCCAGCAGACTTGACAGAGGCTTCTACAATGAGCAGTTCTTC.

V is TRBV27 and J is TRBJ2-2; tentatively, D is TRBD1 (5 bases). This CDR3 has 13 residues. Germline CDR1 and CDR2: MNHEY and SMNVEV (reference sequence). The germline V and J ends were trimmed by 7 bases and 4 bases, with 10 bases remaining between them. This CDR3 reads CASKIQGTGELFF. Written as DNA, the CDR3 is TGTGCCAGCAAAATCCAGGGCACCGGGGAGCTGTTTTTT.

This clone came up once. This rearrangement joins TRBV5-8 to TRBJ1-5; the D gene is possibly TRBD1 (6 bases). Germline V CDR1 and CDR2: SGHTS, YDEGEE. The V and J ends lost 7 bases and 4 bases respectively, with 12 bases between them. There are 13 residues in the CDR3. CDR3 in DNA: TGTGCCAGCGAACAGGGTAGGAATCAGCCCCAGCATTTT. Its translation is CASEQGRNQPQHF.

V usage is TRBV2 and J usage is TRBJ2-2; 10 nucleotides match TRBD2. From germline, CDR1 is SNHLY and CDR2 FYNNEI. The CDR3 totals 15 residues. V shed 4 bases and J 7 bases; nucleotides not matched to a gene: 6. Here the CDR3 reads CASSGLAGVGGELFF. For the CDR3, the DNA is TGTGCCAGCAGTGGCCTAGCGGGAGTTGGCGGGGAGCTGTTTTTT.

The chain has TRBV5-5 and TRBJ1-6; 8 positions agree with TRBD1. The length of the CDR3 is 19 residues. Trimming cost V 5 bases and J 4 bases; bases outside gene matches: 17. CDR1 and CDR2 (germline): SGHKS, YYEKEE (reference sequence). The CDR3 is CASSSQGAAYYKYNSPLHF. The CDR3 DNA follows: TGTGCCAGCAGTTCTCAGGGGGCCGCCTATTACAAATATAATTCACCCCTCCACTTT. Supplemented by reference TRBV5-5 and TRBJ1-6, the full variable domain reads DAGVTQSPTHLIKTRGQQVTLRCSPISGHKSVSWYQQVLGQGPQFIFQYYEKEERGRGNFPDRFSARQFPNYSSELNVNALLLGDSALYLCASSSQGAAYYKYNSPLHFGNGTRLTVT.

The chain uses TRBV19 and TRBJ1-2; D is ambiguous. Trimming left V 5 bases short and J 3 bases short, with 10 bases between. This CDR3 spans 13 amino acids. Germline CDR1 LNHDA, CDR2 SQIVND (reference sequence). The CDR3 sequence is CASSEDQYYGYTF. As DNA, the CDR3 is TGTGCCAGTAGTGAGGATCAGTACTATGGCTACACCTTC.

This rearrangement joins TRBV6-1 to TRBJ2-3; 9 nucleotides match TRBD2. The CDR3 is made up of 14 amino acids. The V and J ends lost 5 bases and 5 bases, in that order; junction bases with no gene match: 5. The germline V gene has CDR1 MNHNS and CDR2 SASEGT. Here the CDR3 reads CASSIAGVRDTQYF. As DNA, the CDR3 is TGTGCCAGCAGTATAGCGGGAGTGAGAGATACGCAGTATTTT.

The chain uses TRBV28 and TRBJ2-5; 10 nucleotides line up with TRBD1. Germline V lookup: CDR1 MDHEN, CDR2 SYDVKM. This CDR3 contains 18 residues. After removal of 6 bases from V and 6 bases from J, the junction contained 19 bases not matched to a gene. The CDR3 reads CASSRSHLRDRGGQTQYF. CDR3 nucleotide sequence: TGTGCCAGCAGCCGTTCTCACCTCCGGGACAGGGGCGGACAGACCCAGTACTTC.

This sequence joins TRBV28 and TRBJ1-2; 10 nucleotides align to TRBD1. CDR3 length equals 15 residues. Germline CDR1 is MDHEN and CDR2 is SYDVKM. V dropped 5 bases and J dropped 4; count of bases not matched to a gene: 7. CDR3 in amino acids: CASSLGQGFAYGYTF. CDR3 nucleotide sequence: TGTGCCAGCAGTCTGGGACAGGGGTTCGCCTATGGCTACACCTTC.

The chain uses TRBV12-5 and TRBJ2-7, with D perhaps TRBD2 (5 bases). The CDR3 length is 14 residues. Germline V CDR1 and CDR2: LGHNT, FRNRAP. Trimming took off 0 bases at V and 4 bases at J, with 10 bases between the two ends. CDR3 residues: CASGLVPPGYEQYF. CDR3 DNA: TGTGCTAGTGGTTTGGTACCTCCGGGATACGAGCAGTACTTC.

The J gene is TRBJ1-1, the V gene TRBV10-3; D perhaps matches TRBD1 (5 bases). Germline CDR1 is ENHRY and CDR2 is SYGVKD. This CDR3 contains 14 residues. V was pared by 7 bases and J by 2 bases, with 14 bases between. CDR3 protein: CAIKVGRDNTEAFF. Here the CDR3 DNA reads TGTGCCATCAAGGTCGGGCGGGACAACACTGAAGCTTTCTTT.

The chain combines TRBV11-2 with TRBJ2-1; 9 nucleotides align to TRBD2. The trim removed 0 bases at V and 9 bases at J, leaving 9 bases unmatched. This CDR3 contains 16 residues. CDR1 is SGHAT, CDR2 FQNNGV, per germline. The CDR3 loop is CASSLDSLAGFSEQFF. In DNA, the CDR3 is TGTGCCAGCAGCTTAGATAGCCTAGCGGGATTCAGTGAGCAGTTCTTC.

This clone has a single count. The rearrangement uses TRBV18 and TRBJ1-1; 10 bases are shared with TRBD1. V lost 6 bases, J lost 0 bases, and 7 bases stayed unmatched. Germline V gives CDR1 KGHSH, CDR2 LQKENI. The CDR3 has 16 amino acids. The CDR3 loop reads CASSPGQGGMNTEAFF. The CDR3 nucleotides are TGTGCCAGCTCCCCTGGACAGGGGGGGATGAACACTGAAGCTTTCTTT.